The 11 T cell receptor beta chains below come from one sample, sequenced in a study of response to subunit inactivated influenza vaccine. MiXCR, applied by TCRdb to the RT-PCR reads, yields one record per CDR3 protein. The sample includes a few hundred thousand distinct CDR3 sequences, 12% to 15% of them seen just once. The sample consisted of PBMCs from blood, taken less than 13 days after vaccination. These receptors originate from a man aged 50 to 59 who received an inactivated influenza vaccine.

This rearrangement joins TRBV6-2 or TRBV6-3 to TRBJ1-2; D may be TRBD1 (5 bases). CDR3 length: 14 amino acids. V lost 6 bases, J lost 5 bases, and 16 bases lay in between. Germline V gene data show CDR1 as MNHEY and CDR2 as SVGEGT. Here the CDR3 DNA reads TGTGCCAGCAGAAGTGGGGCAGGTCGATATGGCTACACCTTC. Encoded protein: CASRSGAGRYGYTF.

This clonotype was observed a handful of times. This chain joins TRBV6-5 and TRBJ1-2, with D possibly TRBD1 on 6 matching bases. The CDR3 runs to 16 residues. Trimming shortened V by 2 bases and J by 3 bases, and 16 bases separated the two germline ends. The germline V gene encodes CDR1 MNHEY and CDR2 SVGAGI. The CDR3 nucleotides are TGTGCCAGCAGTTACCGAACCGGGGCAGGGGACTATGGCTACACCTTC. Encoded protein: CASSYRTGAGDYGYTF.

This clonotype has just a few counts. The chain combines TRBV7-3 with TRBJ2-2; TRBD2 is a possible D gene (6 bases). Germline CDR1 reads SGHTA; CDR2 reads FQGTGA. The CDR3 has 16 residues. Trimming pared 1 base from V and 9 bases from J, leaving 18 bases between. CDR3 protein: CASSLNPGDGPRELFF. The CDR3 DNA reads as TGTGCCAGCAGCTTAAACCCGGGAGATGGCCCCAGGGAGCTGTTTTTT.

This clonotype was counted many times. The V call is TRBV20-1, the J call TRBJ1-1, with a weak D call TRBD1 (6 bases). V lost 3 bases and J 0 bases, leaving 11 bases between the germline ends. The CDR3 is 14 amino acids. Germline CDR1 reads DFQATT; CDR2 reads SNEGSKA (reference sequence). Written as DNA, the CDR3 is TGCAGTGCTAGGCTGGGGGCGGTGAACACTGAAGCTTTCTTT. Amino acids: CSARLGAVNTEAFF.

The CDR3 nucleotides are TGCGCCAGCAGCCCCAGCCGGGGCGGGGACTATGGCTACACCTTC. Translated: CASSPSRGGDYGYTF. The chain joins TRBV4-3 to TRBJ1-2, with D possibly TRBD1 on 5 matching bases. Germline V gene data show CDR1 as LGHNA and CDR2 as YSLEER. The CDR3 is made up of 15 amino acids. The V gene lost 4 bases and the J gene lost 3 bases, with 15 bases spanning the gap.

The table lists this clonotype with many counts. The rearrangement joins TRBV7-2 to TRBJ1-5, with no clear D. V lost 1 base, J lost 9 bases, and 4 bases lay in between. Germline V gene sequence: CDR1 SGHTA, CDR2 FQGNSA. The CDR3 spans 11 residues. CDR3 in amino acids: CASSLEGPQHF. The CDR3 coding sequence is TGTGCCAGCAGCTTAGAAGGGCCCCAGCATTTT.

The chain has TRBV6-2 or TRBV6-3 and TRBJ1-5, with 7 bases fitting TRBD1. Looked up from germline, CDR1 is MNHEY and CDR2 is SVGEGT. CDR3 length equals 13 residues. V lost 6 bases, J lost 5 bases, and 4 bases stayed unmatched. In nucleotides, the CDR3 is TGTGCCAGCAGAACTACAGGGGATCAGCCCCAGCATTTT. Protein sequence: CASRTTGDQPQHF.

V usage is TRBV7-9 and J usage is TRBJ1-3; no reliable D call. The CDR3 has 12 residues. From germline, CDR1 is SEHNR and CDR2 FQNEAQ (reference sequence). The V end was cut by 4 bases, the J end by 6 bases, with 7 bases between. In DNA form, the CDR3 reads TGTGCCAGCAGCTCGATTCAAAACACCATATATTTT. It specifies CASSSIQNTIYF.

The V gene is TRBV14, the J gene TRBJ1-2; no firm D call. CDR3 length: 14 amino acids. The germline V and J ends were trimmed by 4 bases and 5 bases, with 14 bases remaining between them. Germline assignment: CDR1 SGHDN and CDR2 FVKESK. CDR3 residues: CASSPTTGGYGYTF. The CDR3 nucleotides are TGTGCCAGCAGCCCTACCACTGGCGGGTATGGCTACACCTTC. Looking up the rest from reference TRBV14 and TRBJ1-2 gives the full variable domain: EAGVTQFPSHSVIEKGQTVTLRCDPISGHDNLYWYRRVMGKEIKFLLHFVKESKQDESGMPNNRFLAERTGGTYSTLKVQPAELEDSGVYFCASSPTTGGYGYTFGSGTRLTVV.

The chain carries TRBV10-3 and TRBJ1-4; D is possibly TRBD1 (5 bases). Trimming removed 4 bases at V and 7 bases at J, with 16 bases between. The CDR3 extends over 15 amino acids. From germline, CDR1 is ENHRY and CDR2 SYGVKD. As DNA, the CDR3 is TGTGCCATCAGTGCGTCTGGGGGGGGAAGTGAAAAACTGTTTTTT. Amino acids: CAISASGGGSEKLFF.

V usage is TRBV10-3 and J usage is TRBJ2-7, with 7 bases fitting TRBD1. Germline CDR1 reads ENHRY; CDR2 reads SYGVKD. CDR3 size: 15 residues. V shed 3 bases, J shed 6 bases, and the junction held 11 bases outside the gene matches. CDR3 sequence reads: CAISELETGNLEQYF. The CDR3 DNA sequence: TGTGCCATCAGTGAACTTGAGACAGGGAATCTCGAGCAGTACTTC.